Each of the 15 T cell receptor beta chains below was sequenced from the same sample in a study of shared clonotypes between healthy human individuals. In the naive CD8 group, cells lacked CD45RO and were positively selected for CCR7, so terminally differentiated effector memory CD45RA+ cells were left out. The protocol was immunoSEQ multiplex PCR, while the TCRdb copy is restricted to in-frame clones and leaves out a portion. The table lists about 2.2 million clones, 80% to 95% of them singletons, with around 1.8% in the top ten. The sequenced sample consisted of naive CD8+ T cells from PBMCs. Receptors were obtained from a man between 18 and 35 years old in good health. Some clones in this sample may be carry-over from other donors' samples.

V is TRBV5-5 and J is TRBJ2-7, with 8 bases aligning to TRBD1. The CDR3 has 14 amino acids. The germline V gene encodes CDR1 SGHKS and CDR2 YYEKEE (reference sequence). J was trimmed by 3 bases and V by 4 bases; bases with no gene match: 6. The CDR3 DNA reads TGTGCCAGCAGCACCGGGACAGGAGTCTACGAGCAGTACTTC. Its translation is CASSTGTGVYEQYF.

The chain uses TRBV14 and TRBJ1-2, with 8 bases that match TRBD1. This CDR3 spans 16 amino acids. With V trimmed by 1 base and J by 6 bases, 10 bases remained unmatched. Germline CDR1 SGHDN, CDR2 FVKESK. CDR3 loop: CASSQVSQGALHGYTF. DNA for the CDR3: TGTGCCAGCAGCCAAGTATCTCAGGGGGCACTCCATGGCTACACCTTC.

This clone was seen once. The chain is built from TRBV7-2 and TRBJ1-2, with a tentative D call TRBD1 (5 bases). CDR1 is SGHTA and CDR2 is FQGNSA in the germline V gene. The CDR3 runs to 15 residues. V gave up 5 bases and J gave up 4 bases, with 17 bases separating them. Here the CDR3 reads CASSSGPWGGYGYTF. Here the CDR3 DNA reads TGTGCCAGCAGCAGCGGACCCTGGGGGGGCTATGGCTACACCTTC.

The CDR3 is CASSYPEGALFF. DNA for the CDR3: TGTGCCAGCAGTTACCCGGAGGGGGCCCTGTTTTTT. The chain uses TRBV6-5 and TRBJ2-2; the D gene is possibly TRBD1 (7 bases). V shed 2 bases and J shed 14 bases, with 12 bases lying between them. The CDR3 covers 12 residues. Per the germline V gene, CDR1 is MNHEY and CDR2 is SVGAGI.

The rearrangement joins TRBV7-6 to TRBJ2-7; 7 bases fit TRBD1. The germline CDR1 and CDR2 sequences are SGHVS and FNYEAQ. CDR3 length: 14 residues. With 8 bases clipped from V and 3 bases from J, the junction kept 10 bases outside the gene matches. As DNA, the CDR3 is TGTGCCAGCGGCCCCCGGACAGGCGACTACGAGCAGTACTTC. Protein product: CASGPRTGDYEQYF. Based on the CDR3 plus reference TRBV7-6 and TRBJ2-7, the full variable domain is GAGVSQSPRYKVTKRGQDVALRCDPISGHVSLYWYRQALGQGPEFLTYFNYEAQQDKSGLPNDRFSAERPEGSISTLTIQRTEQRDSAMYRCASGPRTGDYEQYFGPGTRLTVT.

This rearrangement joins TRBV5-1 to TRBJ1-1, with 11 positions matching TRBD1. The germline V gene has CDR1 SGHRS and CDR2 YFSETQ. V lost 4 bases to trimming and J lost 2 bases; unmatched junction nucleotides: 7. The CDR3 runs to 16 residues. CDR3: CASSDLDRGRNTEAFF. The CDR3, as DNA: TGCGCCAGCAGCGACCTGGACAGGGGGCGAAACACTGAAGCTTTCTTT.

V is TRBV16 and J is TRBJ2-7; 11 bases line up with TRBD1. The CDR3 covers 13 residues. The ends lost 3 bases at V and 6 bases at J; junction bases unmatched: 1. CDR1 is KGHSY and CDR2 is FQNENV in the germline V gene. The CDR3 nucleotides read TGTGCCAGCAGCCAGGGGACAGGGGGCGAGCAGTACTTC. It codes for CASSQGTGGEQYF.

A single count supports this clone. The genes are TRBV5-1 and TRBJ2-7; 14 nucleotides align to TRBD2. Germline V CDR1 and CDR2: SGHRS, YFSETQ. With V trimmed by 4 bases and J by 5 bases, 8 bases remained unmatched. The CDR3 covers 16 residues. Here the CDR3 DNA reads TGCGCCAGCAGCGGACTAGCGGGAGGACCGATGGACGAGCAGTACTTC. Translating gives CASSGLAGGPMDEQYF. Complete variable domain (other parts from reference TRBV5-1 and TRBJ2-7): KAGVTQTPRYLIKTRGQQVTLSCSPISGHRSVSWYQQTPGQGLQFLFEYFSETQRNKGNFPGRFSGRQFSNSRSEMNVSTLELGDSALYLCASSGLAGGPMDEQYFGPGTRLTVT.

The genes are TRBV29-1 and TRBJ1-2; unclear D gene. The germline V and J ends were trimmed by 5 bases and 7 bases, with 11 bases remaining between them. This CDR3 is built from 11 residues. Germline values: CDR1 SQVTM, CDR2 ANQGSEA. The CDR3 nucleotides are TGCAGCGTTCCAAGGGCGGGTGGCTACACCTTC. Its translation is CSVPRAGGYTF.

This clone was observed once. The chain couples TRBV6-1 to TRBJ2-1, with 7 bases aligning to TRBD2. CDR1 MNHNS and CDR2 SASEGT come from the germline V gene. CDR3 size: 18 residues. The V and J ends lost 4 bases and 5 bases, in that order; junction bases with no gene match: 17. DNA of the CDR3: TGTGCCAGCAGTGCCCCCTTCGGGGCGGGGGTAATGAACAATGAGCAGTTCTTC. This encodes CASSAPFGAGVMNNEQFF.

The chain combines TRBV19 with TRBJ1-1, with no clear D. Germline CDR1 and CDR2: LNHDA and SQIVND (reference sequence). This CDR3 has 13 amino acids. The V gene lost 3 bases and the J gene lost 4 bases, with 9 bases spanning the gap. CDR3 in DNA: TGTGCCAGTAGTATGTTGCTAGCCACTGAAGCTTTCTTT. This gives the protein CASSMLLATEAFF.

As for this clone: This sample includes further DNA sequences coding for the same CDR3. This rearrangement joins TRBV7-9 to TRBJ2-5; no clear D gene. The CDR3 sequence is 13 residues long. Trimming stripped 5 bases from V and 0 bases from J, with 7 bases between. Germline values: CDR1 SEHNR, CDR2 FQNEAQ (reference sequence). CDR3 nucleotides: TGTGCCAGCAGCCCGAGGTACCAAGAGACCCAGTACTTC. Translated: CASSPRYQETQYF.

V and J are TRBV5-6 and TRBJ1-2, with unresolved D. This CDR3 has 15 amino acids. From germline, CDR1 is SGHDT and CDR2 YYEEEE. V was cut by 3 bases and J by 4 bases, with 16 bases left in between. CDR3 DNA: TGTGCCAGCAGCTCCCGATGGCGCATTAGCTATGGCTACACCTTC. It codes for CASSSRWRISYGYTF. The full variable domain, in which reference TRBV5-6 and TRBJ1-2 provide the parts outside the CDR3, is DAGVTQSPTHLIKTRGQQVTLRCSPKSGHDTVSWYQQALGQGPQFIFQYYEEEERQRGNFPDRFSGHQFPNYSSELNVNALLLGDSALYLCASSSRWRISYGYTFGSGTRLTVV.

The chain couples TRBV27 to TRBJ2-3; D ambiguous. Per germline, CDR1 MNHEY and CDR2 SMNVEV (reference sequence). The ends were cut back, 4 bases at V and 4 bases at J, with 15 bases in the middle. The CDR3 totals 15 residues. The CDR3 nucleotides read TGTGCCAGCAGTTCCGACCTTGGACCCCCAGATACGCAGTATTTT. Amino acid sequence: CASSSDLGPPDTQYF.

This clone was detected a few times. The J gene is TRBJ2-2, the V gene TRBV30; possibly TRBD1 for D (5 bases). This CDR3 has 13 residues. V shed 5 bases and J shed 6 bases, with 13 bases lying between them. The germline gives CDR1 GTSNPN, CDR2 SVGIG (reference sequence). The CDR3 loop is CAWGASGPGELFF. The CDR3 DNA is TGTGCCTGGGGGGCTAGTGGCCCCGGGGAGCTGTTTTTT.